The entry below gives a single TCR beta chain sequence along with its context. The sample originates from a study of shared T cell receptors in the human thymus. This table comes from immunoSEQ multiplex PCR, and its TCRdb copy is limited to in-frame clones, with some not included. The sample shows about 660,000 clones, over 75% of them seen only once. Trimming removed 5 bases from V and 3 bases from J, with 14 bases in between. From germline, CDR1 is PRHDT and CDR2 FYEKMQ (reference sequence). The length of the CDR3 is 14 residues. Another study also made use of these data, one on human thymus T cells. That study adds: The study used thymus tissue resected during corrective heart surgery. It looked as if thymic and blood repertoires used V and J genes in a biased way. Highly overlapping thymic repertoires among unrelated individuals were reported in related research.

The sequence was obtained from a boy younger than two with a congenital heart defect. The chain carries TRBV13 and TRBJ2-7; possibly TRBD1 for D (5 bases). Sequenced sample: thymocytes. CDR3 nucleotide sequence: TGTGCCAGCAGCCCCAGGGAATTGGTCTACGAGCAGTACTTC. It is translated as CASSPRELVYEQYF. Full variable domain (rest looked up from reference TRBV13 and TRBJ2-7): AAGVIQSPRHLIKEKRETATLKCYPIPRHDTVYWYQQGPGQDPQFLISFYEKMQSDKGSIPDRFSAQQFSDYHSELNMSSLELGDSALYFCASSPRELVYEQYFGPGTRLTVT.